This is a list of T cell receptor beta chains from one sample in a study of blood T cells in healthy people across ages. In TCRdb, the 5' RACE reads were re-called with MiXCR into one record per CDR3 protein. Here the sample spans 1.5 million to 2 million distinct CDR3 sequences, 28% being singletons. The specimen was blood. All receptors come from a woman in her 30s in good health. The CDR3 runs from the conserved cysteine through the conserved F or W. A D gene is named only where the DNA matches it firmly. Where a row states a size, it is once, few, many or the class of an expanded clone; other rows omit it.

abundance	j_gene	d_gene	v_gene	CDR3aa	CDR3nt
few	TRBJ2-5	NA	TRBV2	CASRGPRGGVETQYF	TGTGCCAGCAGAGGCCCCAGGGGTGGAGTGGAGACCCAGTACTTC
NA	TRBJ2-5	NA	TRBV20-1	CSARDREGALETQYF	TGCAGTGCTAGAGATCGGGAGGGGGCCTTAGAGACCCAGTACTTC
NA	TRBJ1-1	NA	TRBV5-1	CASSQDSPGWPEAFF	TGCGCCAGCAGCCAGGACAGTCCTGGATGGCCTGAAGCTTTCTTT
few	TRBJ2-1	TRBD1	TRBV5-6	CASSYLGQKSYNEQFF	TGTGCCAGCAGCTACCTGGGACAGAAATCCTACAATGAGCAGTTCTTC
many	TRBJ2-1	NA	TRBV7-3	CASSLSLGLQFF	TGTGCCAGCAGCTTGAGCCTGGGACTGCAGTTCTTC
NA	TRBJ1-2	NA	TRBV9	CASSATGLPRRGYTF	TGTGCCAGCAGTGCTACCGGGCTCCCGAGGCGAGGCTACACCTTC
NA	TRBJ1-1	NA	TRBV4-1	CASSPLGREAFF	TGCGCCAGCAGCCCGTTAGGCCGTGAAGCTTTCTTT
NA	TRBJ2-1	TRBD1	TRBV24-1	CATSDPTGHLGNEQFF	TGTGCCACCAGTGATCCGACAGGGCATCTAGGCAATGAGCAGTTCTTC
NA	TRBJ1-2	NA	TRBV2	CASNRPIHTF	TGTGCCAGTAACAGGCCTATCCACACCTTC
NA	TRBJ2-6	NA	TRBV15	CATRFSSGANVLTF	TGTGCCACCAGATTCAGCTCTGGGGCCAACGTCCTGACTTTC
NA	TRBJ1-1	NA	TRBV5-1	CASVQGRNTEAFF	TGCGCCAGCGTTCAGGGGAGGAACACTGAAGCTTTCTTT
few	TRBJ2-6	NA	TRBV5-1	CASSSLQSYSGANVLTF	TGCGCCAGCAGCTCATTACAGTCATACTCTGGGGCCAACGTCCTGACTTTC
few	TRBJ2-5	NA	TRBV5-1	CASRGQWETQYF	TGCGCCAGCAGAGGGCAGTGGGAGACCCAGTACTTC
few	TRBJ2-3	TRBD2	TRBV28	CASSLYSDAGLASPDTQYF	TGTGCCAGCAGTTTATACAGCGACGCGGGACTAGCGTCCCCAGATACGCAGTATTTT
NA	TRBJ2-4	NA	TRBV12-3/TRBV12-4	CASTPNPGQAKNIQYF	TGTGCCAGCACGCCAAACCCTGGGCAAGCCAAAAACATTCAGTACTTC
NA	TRBJ1-3	TRBD1	TRBV7-9	CASSPRGKEGQGGTIYF	TGTGCCAGCAGCCCAAGAGGGAAGGAGGGACAGGGCGGCACCATATATTTT
NA	TRBJ2-5	NA	TRBV10-2	CASSVRTSRYQETQYF	TGCGCCAGCAGTGTACGGACCTCTAGGTACCAAGAGACCCAGTACTTC
NA	TRBJ1-6	NA	TRBV5-1	CASSFRAGVVSPLHF	TGCGCCAGCAGCTTTAGGGCCGGCGTCGTTTCACCCCTCCACTTT
NA	TRBJ2-3	NA	TRBV7-2	CASRGGPDTQYF	TGTGCCAGCAGAGGGGGGCCAGATACGCAGTATTTT
many	TRBJ2-7	NA	TRBV7-9	CASSITVYEQYF	TGTGCCAGCAGCATAACGGTCTACGAGCAGTACTTC
NA	TRBJ1-5	NA	TRBV27	CASSPGQWGQPQHF	TGTGCCAGCAGTCCCGGACAGTGGGGGCAGCCCCAGCATTTT
NA	TRBJ1-3	NA	TRBV12-3/TRBV12-4	CASKGSPGNTIYF	TGTGCCAGCAAGGGGTCCCCTGGAAACACCATATATTTT
NA	TRBJ2-1	TRBD2	TRBV6-1	CASTLAGLNNEQFF	TGTGCCAGCACCCTAGCGGGGCTCAACAATGAGCAGTTCTTC
NA	TRBJ1-1	NA	TRBV29-1	CSVEFRNTEAFF	TGCAGCGTTGAATTCAGGAACACTGAAGCTTTCTTT
once	TRBJ1-2	NA	TRBV7-2	CASSMAWGSYGYTF	TGTGCCAGCAGCATGGCTTGGGGGTCCTATGGCTACACCTTC
few	TRBJ2-7	NA	TRBV5-1	CASRFLRDNYEQYF	TGCGCCAGCAGATTCCTCCGGGATAACTACGAGCAGTACTTC
NA	TRBJ2-3	NA	TRBV11-2	CASSSWATAGDTQYF	TGTGCCAGCAGCTCTTGGGCGACGGCGGGAGATACGCAGTATTTT
many	TRBJ2-7	TRBD1	TRBV12-3/TRBV12-4	CASSPHGQGAPPYEQYF	TGTGCCAGCAGTCCACACGGACAGGGGGCCCCCCCCTACGAGCAGTACTTC
NA	TRBJ2-3	NA	TRBV20-1	CSAERQEPDTQYF	TGCAGTGCCGAGAGACAGGAGCCAGATACGCAGTATTTT
many	TRBJ2-7	NA	TRBV3-1	CASSRSRDTAYEQYF	TGTGCCAGCAGCCGCTCCCGGGACACTGCCTACGAGCAGTACTTC
NA	TRBJ2-3	TRBD2	TRBV7-9	CASSHGLAGRRTDTQYF	TGTGCCAGCAGTCACGGACTAGCGGGGCGACGCACAGATACGCAGTATTTT
NA	TRBJ2-1	NA	TRBV5-1	CASSLGGNHYNEQFF	TGCGCCAGCAGCTTGGGCGGGAATCACTACAATGAGCAGTTCTTC
many	TRBJ1-2	NA	TRBV7-9	CASSLDGLQGYTF	TGTGCCAGCAGCTTAGACGGCTTGCAGGGCTACACCTTC
few	TRBJ2-3	NA	TRBV6-5	CASSHQKTSTDTQYF	TGTGCCAGCAGCCACCAGAAGACAAGCACAGATACGCAGTATTTT
few	TRBJ1-5	NA	TRBV4-1	CASSQGFGTSDQPQHF	TGCGCCAGCAGCCAGGGCTTCGGGACGTCCGATCAGCCCCAGCATTTT
many	TRBJ2-7	TRBD1	TRBV24-1	CATSDASGQHYEQYF	TGTGCCACCAGTGACGCCTCGGGACAGCATTACGAGCAGTACTTC
many	TRBJ2-2	NA	TRBV5-1	CASSLQGSTGELFF	TGTGCCAGCAGCTTACAGGGATCCACCGGGGAGCTGTTTTTT
NA	TRBJ2-7	NA	TRBV4-1	CASSQAHHDMAGIAYEQYF	TGCGCCAGCAGCCAGGCTCACCACGACATGGCCGGTATAGCCTACGAGCAGTACTTC
few	TRBJ1-2	NA	TRBV5-5	CASSLVEGNSGYTF	TGTGCCAGCAGCTTGGTGGAGGGGAATAGTGGCTACACCTTC
many	TRBJ2-7	NA	TRBV7-2	CASRSGGSSYEQYF	TGTGCCAGCAGATCAGGGGGGTCATCCTACGAGCAGTACTTC
NA	TRBJ1-2	NA	TRBV28	CAMDDGYGYTF	TGTGCCATGGACGACGGCTATGGCTACACCTTC
few	TRBJ2-5	NA	TRBV7-9	CASSPPREIETQYF	TGTGCCAGCAGCCCCCCCAGGGAAATAGAGACCCAGTACTTC
few	TRBJ2-3	NA	TRBV5-5	CASRLRDTPSTDTQYF	TGTGCCAGCAGGTTACGGGACACTCCTAGCACAGATACGCAGTATTTT
NA	TRBJ2-1	TRBD2	TRBV25-1	CASSENPLAGTSNEQFF	TGTGCCAGCAGTGAAAACCCCCTAGCGGGGACCAGCAATGAGCAGTTCTTC
few	TRBJ2-1	TRBD2	TRBV20-1	CSARTSGSNNEQFF	TGCAGTGCTCGTACTAGCGGGAGTAATAATGAGCAGTTCTTC
NA	TRBJ2-3	NA	TRBV20-1	CSARRDGRQGDTQYF	TGCAGTGCACGAAGGGACGGACGTCAGGGAGATACGCAGTATTTT
NA	TRBJ2-4	NA	TRBV12-3/TRBV12-4	CASSLGVSYGQYF	TGTGCCAGCAGTTTAGGTGTGTCTTACGGGCAGTACTTC